Each of the 19 T cell receptor beta chains below was sequenced from the same sample in a study of glioma-infiltrating T cells after dendritic cell vaccination. Time point of the sample: after dendritic cell vaccination, including at tumor progression/relapse. Method: immunoSEQ multiplex PCR; TCRdb's copy keeps in-frame clones and lacks some. Here the sample spans approximately 85,000 clones, 85% being singletons. Specimen: blood, collected after dendritic cell vaccination. The origin of the receptors is a human donor with glioblastoma.

The chain uses TRBV2 and TRBJ1-6; the D gene is possibly TRBD1 (5 bases). This CDR3 is 15 amino acids long. V shed 1 base and J shed 7 bases, with 11 bases lying between them. Germline CDR1 reads SNHLY; CDR2 reads FYNNEI. The CDR3 DNA is TGTGCCAGCAGTGAAGGAGCAGGGTCGAATTCACCCCTCCACTTT. Amino acids: CASSEGAGSNSPLHF.

The chain employs TRBV7-9 and TRBJ1-6; 7 bases are a match to TRBD1. The CDR3 sequence is 14 residues long. J was trimmed by 8 bases and V by 3 bases; bases with no gene match: 4. The V gene's germline CDR1 is SEHNR and CDR2 FQNEAQ (reference sequence). CDR3 bases: TGTGCCAGCAGCTTCGCAGGGGGTTATTCACCCCTCCACTTT. Its protein product is CASSFAGGYSPLHF.

This chain links TRBV5-1 with TRBJ2-5; 7 bases agree with TRBD2. In germline, CDR1 is SGHRS, CDR2 YFSETQ. This CDR3 region has 16 residues. With 5 bases clipped from V and 0 bases from J, the junction kept 10 bases outside the gene matches. The CDR3 is CASRPGLADYQETQYF. The CDR3 DNA reads TGCGCCAGCAGGCCCGGGCTAGCGGATTACCAAGAGACCCAGTACTTC.

The chain recombines TRBV5-6 with TRBJ1-2; D gene unclear. This CDR3 is 16 amino acids long. V dropped 4 bases and J dropped 8 bases, with 24 bases sitting between them. CDR1 and CDR2 (germline): SGHDT, YYEEEE. CDR3 amino acids: CASSNVQRATAGGYTF. The CDR3 nucleotides are TGTGCCAGCAGCAACGTTCAGAGGGCCACCGCGGGGGGCTACACCTTC.

The rearrangement links TRBV19 to TRBJ2-1; 13 nucleotides line up with TRBD2. CDR3 length: 15 residues. V shed 6 bases, J shed 7 bases, and the junction held 6 bases outside the gene matches. The germline V gene has CDR1 LNHDA and CDR2 SQIVND (reference sequence). CDR3 bases: TGTGCCAGTAGCGGACTAGCGGGGGTGTATAATGAGCAGTTCTTC. Translation gives CASSGLAGVYNEQFF.

The chain links TRBV30 to TRBJ2-3, with TRBD2 matching over 13 bases. The V segment lost 5 bases and the J segment 1 base; nucleotides outside the gene matches: 3. The CDR3 spans 15 residues. CDR1 is GTSNPN and CDR2 is SVGIG in the germline V gene (reference sequence). The chain's CDR3 is CAWGTSGMGTDTQYF. The CDR3 bases are TGTGCCTGGGGGACTAGCGGGATGGGCACAGATACGCAGTATTTT.

This chain links TRBV29-1 with TRBJ2-1; TRBD1 might be the D (6 bases). The V end was cut by 0 bases, the J end by 8 bases, with 17 bases between. The CDR3 totals 15 residues. Germline lookup yields CDR1 SQVTM and CDR2 ANQGSEA. The CDR3 protein is CSVEDEFGQNYEQFF. The CDR3 nucleotides are TGCAGCGTTGAAGATGAGTTCGGACAGAACTATGAGCAGTTCTTC.

This clone showed up just once. The chain couples TRBV30 to TRBJ2-1; TRBD2 agrees at 14 bases. This CDR3 has 16 amino acids. Germline assignment: CDR1 GTSNPN and CDR2 SVGIG (reference sequence). Trimming took 2 bases from V and 4 from J; bases not matched to a gene: 4. The CDR3 DNA reads TGTGCCTGGAGTTTTGGGACTAGCGGGAGTTACAATGAGCAGTTCTTC. Translated: CAWSFGTSGSYNEQFF. Drawing the rest from reference TRBV30 and TRBJ2-1, the complete variable domain is SQTIHQWPATLVQPVGSPLSLECTVEGTSNPNLYWYRQAAGRGLQLLFYSVGIGQISSEVPQNLSASRPQDRQFILSSKKLLLSDSGFYLCAWSFGTSGSYNEQFFGPGTRLTVL.

This clone has only one observation. The chain employs TRBV29-1 and TRBJ2-1; 10 bases are shared with TRBD1. J gave up 8 bases and V 8 bases, and 9 bases lay outside the gene matches. The CDR3 extends over 13 amino acids. Germline CDR1 SQVTM, CDR2 ANQGSEA. The CDR3 sequence is CSLQTGGVDEQFF. The CDR3 coding sequence is TGCAGCCTCCAGACAGGGGGCGTGGATGAGCAGTTCTTC.

V is TRBV4-1 and J is TRBJ1-1, with a tentative D call TRBD1 (5 bases). The CDR3 covers 14 residues. Per the germline V gene, CDR1 is MGHRA and CDR2 is YSYEKL. The V gene lost 4 bases and the J gene lost 5 bases, with 14 bases spanning the gap. CDR3 loop: CASSPPSRGTEAFF. DNA for the CDR3: TGCGCCAGCAGCCCACCTTCCCGGGGGACTGAAGCTTTCTTT.

The rearrangement links TRBV6-6 to TRBJ2-5; TRBD1 is a possible D gene (7 bases). The CDR3 sequence is 16 residues long. Germline V CDR1 and CDR2: MNHNY, SVGAGI (reference sequence). Trimming cost V 2 bases and J 5 bases, with 18 bases left between them. The CDR3 DNA reads TGTGCCAGCAGTTACGGTGTGGAGGGGGCTAAGGAGACCCAGTACTTC. Its translation is CASSYGVEGAKETQYF.

This chain joins TRBV30 and TRBJ1-3, with a tentative D call TRBD1 (6 bases). From germline, CDR1 is GTSNPN and CDR2 SVGIG (reference sequence). Trimming stripped 0 bases from V and 0 bases from J, with 15 bases between. There are 17 residues in the CDR3. The CDR3 nucleotides read TGTGCCTGGAGTGTACTGCGGGGGCTGAGCTCTGGAAACACCATATATTTT. It yields the protein CAWSVLRGLSSGNTIYF.

V is TRBV7-6 and J is TRBJ2-1, with 8 bases matching TRBD2. CDR3 size: 15 residues. Germline V CDR1 and CDR2: SGHVS, FNYEAQ. J gave up 9 bases and V 2 bases, and 9 bases lay outside the gene matches. Here the CDR3 reads CASSLQRAGVVEQFF. The CDR3 DNA reads TGTGCCAGCAGCTTACAGCGAGCGGGAGTTGTTGAGCAGTTCTTC. Looking up the rest from reference TRBV7-6 and TRBJ2-1 gives the full variable domain: GAGVSQSPRYKVTKRGQDVALRCDPISGHVSLYWYRQALGQGPEFLTYFNYEAQQDKSGLPNDRFSAERPEGSISTLTIQRTEQRDSAMYRCASSLQRAGVVEQFFGPGTRLTVL.

The V call is TRBV7-2, the J call TRBJ2-1, with a possible D match to TRBD1 (6 bases). This CDR3 has 14 residues. The germline V gene has CDR1 SGHTA and CDR2 FQGNSA. V was shortened by 7 bases and J by 0 bases, with 10 bases between the two germline ends. CDR3 nucleotides: TGTGCCAGCACCTTGGACAGCTCCTACAATGAGCAGTTCTTC. It specifies CASTLDSSYNEQFF.

V is TRBV5-1 and J is TRBJ2-3, with TRBD2 matching 8 bases. Germline-derived CDR1 and CDR2 are SGHRS and YFSETQ. The CDR3 totals 16 residues. With 4 bases clipped from V and 2 bases from J, the junction kept 9 bases outside the gene matches. This CDR3 is CASSLWGGRNTDTQYF. The CDR3 nucleotides read TGCGCCAGCAGCCTATGGGGCGGGAGGAACACAGATACGCAGTATTTT.

The rearrangement links TRBV28 to TRBJ2-7; D is possibly TRBD2 (6 bases). The CDR3 has 14 residues. Germline CDR1 reads MDHEN; CDR2 reads SYDVKM. V was clipped by 3 bases and J by 2 bases, with 11 bases between them. The CDR3 region is CASSLNGGAYEQYF. The DNA of the CDR3 is TGTGCCAGCAGTTTGAACGGGGGTGCCTACGAGCAGTACTTC. The whole variable domain, remainder taken from reference TRBV28 and TRBJ2-7, is DVKVTQSSRYLVKRTGEKVFLECVQDMDHENMFWYRQDPGLGLRLIYFSYDVKMKEKGDIPEGYSVSREKKERFSLILESASTNQTSMYLCASSLNGGAYEQYFGPGTRLTVT.

This chain uses TRBV6-5 with TRBJ1-2, with D perhaps matching TRBD1 (6 bases). The CDR3 loop spans 15 amino acids. Trimming stripped 2 bases from V and 5 bases from J, with 15 bases between. The germline V gene has CDR1 MNHEY and CDR2 SVGAGI. CDR3: CASSYASDRLYGYTF. In DNA form, the CDR3 reads TGTGCCAGCAGTTACGCATCCGACAGGCTTTATGGCTACACCTTC.

This clone was seen ten or more times. This chain uses TRBV7-2 with TRBJ1-2; 7 bases match TRBD1. Germline CDR1 is SGHTA and CDR2 is FQGNSA. The CDR3 is 14 amino acids. The ends lost 1 base at V and 6 bases at J; junction bases unmatched: 5. CDR3 sequence reads: CASSLGRGSNGYTF. The CDR3 DNA reads as TGTGCCAGCAGCTTAGGCAGGGGGAGTAATGGCTACACCTTC.

This chain connects TRBV7-9 to TRBJ1-2, with 9 nucleotides matching TRBD1. The germline V gene has CDR1 SEHNR and CDR2 FQNEAQ (reference sequence). This CDR3 is built from 15 residues. J was trimmed by 6 bases and V by 5 bases; bases with no gene match: 10. CDR3 bases: TGTGCCAGCAGCCCCGGGACAGGGATGGGTGATGGCTACACCTTC. Translating gives CASSPGTGMGDGYTF.